Below, 20 T cell receptor beta chains from the same sample are listed, as sequenced in a study of T cell responses to AZD1222 COVID-19 vaccine. Here immunoSEQ multiplex PCR was the method, and the copy in TCRdb shows in-frame clones only, minus some. This table has fewer than 150,000 clones, roughly 89% appearing once. The sample was peripheral blood, taken on day 0 of AZD1222 vaccination. These receptors were taken from an adult in good health.

CDR3 nucleotide sequence: TGTGCCTGGAGTGGGTTTATCCAGGGCTACACCTTC. Translating gives CAWSGFIQGYTF. V and J are TRBV30 and TRBJ1-2, with D hard to call. The CDR3 loop spans 12 amino acids. Trimming left V 1 base short and J 8 bases short, with 11 bases between. Germline CDR1 is GTSNPN and CDR2 is SVGIG (reference sequence).

This chain connects TRBV3-1 (or the pseudogene TRBV3-2) to TRBJ1-3; D is undetermined. Trimming pared 2 bases from V and 9 bases from J, leaving 11 bases between. The CDR3 is 13 residues long. Germline V lookup: CDR1 LGHDT, CDR2 YNNKEL (reference sequence). The CDR3 region is CASSQSEGGTIYF. The CDR3 DNA is TGTGCCAGCAGCCAAAGCGAGGGAGGCACCATATATTTT.

In this sample, this clone turned up a few times. The chain employs TRBV19 and TRBJ2-7; 13 bases agree with TRBD2. The V gene end was trimmed by 3 bases and the J gene end by 5 bases; junction bases not matched to a gene: 4. The CDR3 runs 15 residues. The germline gives CDR1 LNHDA, CDR2 SQIVND (reference sequence). The CDR3 here is CASSITGTSGNEQYF. CDR3 DNA: TGTGCCAGTAGTATTACCGGGACTAGCGGGAACGAGCAGTACTTC.

This clone turned up a few times. The V and J genes are TRBV18 and TRBJ2-7; D tentatively fits TRBD1 or TRBD2 (6 bases each). The germline CDR1 and CDR2 sequences are KGHSH and LQKENI. The CDR3 is 13 residues long. Trimming removed 6 bases from V and 3 bases from J, with 12 bases in between. Here the CDR3 reads CASSPEGVYEQYF. The CDR3 bases are TGTGCCAGCTCTCCGGAGGGGGTCTACGAGCAGTACTTC.

This chain joins TRBV30 and TRBJ2-2; possibly TRBD1 for D (7 bases). The CDR3 is made up of 14 amino acids. The germline CDR1 and CDR2 sequences are GTSNPN and SVGIG (reference sequence). Trimming cost V 2 bases and J 5 bases, with 12 bases left between them. The CDR3 region is CAWSNAGGTGELFF. The CDR3 nucleotides read TGTGCCTGGAGTAATGCAGGGGGGACCGGGGAGCTGTTTTTT. Complete variable domain (other parts from reference TRBV30 and TRBJ2-2): SQTIHQWPATLVQPVGSPLSLECTVEGTSNPNLYWYRQAAGRGLQLLFYSVGIGQISSEVPQNLSASRPQDRQFILSSKKLLLSDSGFYLCAWSNAGGTGELFFGEGSRLTVL.

The chain employs TRBV11-3 and TRBJ2-5, with D hard to call. The CDR3 runs 12 residues. Trimming removed 0 bases at V and 5 bases at J, with 4 bases between. Germline-derived CDR1 and CDR2 are SGHNT and YENEEA. The CDR3 is CASSLEGETQYF. CDR3 nucleotides: TGTGCCAGCAGCTTAGAAGGGGAGACCCAGTACTTC.

There are a few counts of this clone. The chain is built from TRBV19 and TRBJ2-1; TRBD2 matches at 13 bases. V was clipped by 7 bases and J by 4 bases; unmatched bases: 4. The CDR3 sequence is 15 residues long. Germline CDR1 reads LNHDA; CDR2 reads SQIVND (reference sequence). The CDR3 region has the DNA TGTGCCAGTACCTGGACTAGCGGGGGATACAATGAGCAGTTCTTC. Translation: CASTWTSGGYNEQFF.

This sequence joins TRBV19 and TRBJ1-5, with D tentatively TRBD1 (5 bases). The germline V gene has CDR1 LNHDA and CDR2 SQIVND (reference sequence). The CDR3 has 14 amino acids. Trimming pared 5 bases from V and 3 bases from J, leaving 11 bases between. The CDR3 region has the DNA TGTGCCAGTAGTTCCGACAGAAACAATCAGCCCCAGCATTTT. It translates to CASSSDRNNQPQHF.

This clone has more than one count but fewer than ten. The chain employs TRBV19 and TRBJ2-2, with D perhaps TRBD2 (6 bases). Looked up from germline, CDR1 is LNHDA and CDR2 is SQIVND (reference sequence). With 3 bases removed from V and 8 bases from J, the gap between germline ends came to 10 bases. There are 13 residues in the CDR3. This CDR3 is CASSIALAGELFF. The CDR3 DNA follows: TGTGCCAGTAGTATCGCACTAGCTGGGGAGCTGTTTTTT.

The chain couples TRBV19 to TRBJ2-2, with unresolved D. Trimming left V 4 bases short and J 4 bases short, with 16 bases between. Looked up from germline, CDR1 is LNHDA and CDR2 is SQIVND (reference sequence). The length of the CDR3 is 16 residues. The CDR3 spells CASSTRHSESTGELFF. CDR3 bases: TGTGCCAGTAGTACCCGACATTCTGAGAGCACCGGGGAGCTGTTTTTT.

This clone was counted once. The chain recombines TRBV4-2 with TRBJ2-1; 12 nucleotides align to TRBD2. Germline V gene data show CDR1 as LGHNA and CDR2 as YNFKEQ. The trim removed 4 bases at V and 4 bases at J, leaving 5 bases unmatched. The CDR3 consists of 16 residues. CDR3 DNA: TGTGCCAGCAGCCGGACTAGCGGGACCCAGTACAATGAGCAGTTCTTC. Translation gives CASSRTSGTQYNEQFF.

The chain employs TRBV18 and TRBJ2-7; 9 positions agree with TRBD1. Trimming cost V 4 bases and J 3 bases; bases outside gene matches: 7. CDR1 and CDR2 from the germline V gene are KGHSH and LQKENI. The CDR3 runs to 15 residues. The CDR3 loop is CASSRPGQGNYEQYF. CDR3 nucleotides: TGTGCCAGCTCACGGCCGGGACAGGGCAACTACGAGCAGTACTTC.

The chain combines TRBV28 with TRBJ2-5; 8 bases map to TRBD1. The CDR3 totals 16 residues. In germline, CDR1 is MDHEN, CDR2 SYDVKM. V lost 3 bases to trimming and J lost 1 base; unmatched junction nucleotides: 7. The CDR3 nucleotides are TGTGCCAGCAGTTTTACTCTCGGACAGGGCCAAGAGACCCAGTACTTC. Translating it yields CASSFTLGQGQETQYF.

Concerning this clone: Other nucleotide sequences from this sample produce the same CDR3. The rearrangement links TRBV5-4 to TRBJ2-1, with a possible D match to TRBD1 (6 bases). Germline V lookup: CDR1 SGHNT, CDR2 YYREEE (reference sequence). The CDR3 has 13 residues. The V end was cut by 5 bases, the J end by 4 bases, with 10 bases between. CDR3 DNA sequence: TGTGCCAGCAGGGGGGACACGTACAATGAGCAGTTCTTC. It encodes CASRGDTYNEQFF.

V gene TRBV11-1 combines with J gene TRBJ2-3; 9 bases are shared with TRBD2. This CDR3 contains 16 residues. Germline assignment: CDR1 SGHAT and CDR2 FQDESV (reference sequence). J gave up 6 bases and V 5 bases, and 12 bases lay outside the gene matches. CDR3 sequence reads: CASSPWTSAGRDTQYF. CDR3 DNA: TGTGCCAGCAGCCCATGGACTAGCGCGGGTCGGGATACGCAGTATTTT.

The V gene is TRBV6-1, the J gene TRBJ1-4, with D hard to call. Germline assignment: CDR1 MNHNS and CDR2 SASEGT. V was trimmed by 1 base and J by 3 bases, leaving 9 bases between them. This CDR3 comprises 15 residues. For the CDR3, the DNA is TGTGCCAGCAGTGAAGGCCCTGGGGCTAATGAAAAACTGTTTTTT. Translation gives CASSEGPGANEKLFF.

This chain links TRBV5-4 with TRBJ2-5, with D maybe TRBD2 (5 bases). Trimming took off 3 bases at V and 6 bases at J, with 18 bases between the two ends. CDR1 SGHNT and CDR2 YYREEE come from the germline V gene (reference sequence). The CDR3 extends over 15 amino acids. CDR3 residues: CASSSINTGKQTQYF. For the CDR3, the DNA is TGTGCCAGCAGCTCCATAAACACCGGGAAACAGACCCAGTACTTC.

This chain joins TRBV6-5 and TRBJ1-1; perhaps TRBD1 as D (6 bases). The CDR3 covers 14 residues. V was trimmed by 4 bases and J by 7 bases, leaving 16 bases between them. Looked up from germline, CDR1 is MNHEY and CDR2 is SVGAGI. Here the CDR3 reads CASSFPGGWGEAFF. The CDR3 nucleotides are TGTGCCAGCAGTTTTCCGGGGGGCTGGGGTGAAGCTTTCTTT.

The V call is TRBV19, the J call TRBJ2-7; no clear D gene. V was pared by 1 base and J by 1 base, with 14 bases between. The CDR3 is 16 amino acids. Germline V gives CDR1 LNHDA, CDR2 SQIVND (reference sequence). The CDR3 DNA is TGTGCCAGTAGTATAGGAACACCGTCTCGATCCTACGAGCAGTACTTC. Encoded protein: CASSIGTPSRSYEQYF. Complete variable domain (other parts from reference TRBV19 and TRBJ2-7): DGGITQSPKYLFRKEGQNVTLSCEQNLNHDAMYWYRQDPGQGLRLIYYSQIVNDFQKGDIAEGYSVSREKKESFPLTVTSAQKNPTAFYLCASSIGTPSRSYEQYFGPGTRLTVT.

The chain links TRBV7-9 to TRBJ2-7; 12 bases fit TRBD1. The CDR3 extends over 15 amino acids. J lost 4 bases, V lost 5 bases, and 6 bases had no gene match. CDR1 is SEHNR, CDR2 FQNEAQ, per germline (reference sequence). The CDR3 spells CASSDRDRGLYEQYF. CDR3 nucleotide sequence: TGTGCCAGCAGCGACCGGGACAGGGGGCTGTACGAGCAGTACTTC. Full variable domain (missing parts from reference TRBV7-9 and TRBJ2-7): DTGVSQNPRHKITKRGQNVTFRCDPISEHNRLYWYRQTLGQGPEFLTYFQNEAQLEKSRLLSDRFSAERPKGSFSTLEIQRTEQGDSAMYLCASSDRDRGLYEQYFGPGTRLTVT.